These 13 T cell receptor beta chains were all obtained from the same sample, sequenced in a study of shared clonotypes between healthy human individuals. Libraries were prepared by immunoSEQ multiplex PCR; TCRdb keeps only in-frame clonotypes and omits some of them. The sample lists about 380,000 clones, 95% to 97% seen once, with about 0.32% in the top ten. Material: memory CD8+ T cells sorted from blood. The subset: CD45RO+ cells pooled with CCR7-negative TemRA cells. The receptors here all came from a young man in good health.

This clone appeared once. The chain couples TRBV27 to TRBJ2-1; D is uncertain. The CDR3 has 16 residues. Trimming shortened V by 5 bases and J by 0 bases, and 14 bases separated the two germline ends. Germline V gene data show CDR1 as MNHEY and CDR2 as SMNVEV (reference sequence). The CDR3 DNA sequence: TGTGCCAGCAGTCCCGCCTTTGGAGACTCCTACAATGAGCAGTTCTTC. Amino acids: CASSPAFGDSYNEQFF.

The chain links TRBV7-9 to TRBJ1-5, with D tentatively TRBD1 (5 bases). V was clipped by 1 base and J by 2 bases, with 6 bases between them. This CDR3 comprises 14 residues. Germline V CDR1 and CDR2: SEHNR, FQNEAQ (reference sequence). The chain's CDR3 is CASSLEGGNQPQHF. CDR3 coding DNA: TGTGCCAGCAGCTTAGAAGGGGGCAATCAGCCCCAGCATTTT.

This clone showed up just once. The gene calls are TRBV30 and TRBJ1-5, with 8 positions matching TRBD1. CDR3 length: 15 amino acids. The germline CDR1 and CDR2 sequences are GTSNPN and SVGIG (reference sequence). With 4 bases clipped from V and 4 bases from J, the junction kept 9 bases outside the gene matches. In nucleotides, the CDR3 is TGTGCCTGGACGGGGGGGACAGGTCGAAATCAGCCCCAGCATTTT. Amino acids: CAWTGGTGRNQPQHF.

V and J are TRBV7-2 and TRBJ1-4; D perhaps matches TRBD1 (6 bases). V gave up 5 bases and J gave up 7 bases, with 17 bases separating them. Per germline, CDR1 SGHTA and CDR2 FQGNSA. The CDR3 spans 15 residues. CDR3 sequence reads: CASSTQGASSEKLFF. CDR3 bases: TGTGCCAGCAGCACACAGGGTGCGTCCTCTGAAAAACTGTTTTTT.

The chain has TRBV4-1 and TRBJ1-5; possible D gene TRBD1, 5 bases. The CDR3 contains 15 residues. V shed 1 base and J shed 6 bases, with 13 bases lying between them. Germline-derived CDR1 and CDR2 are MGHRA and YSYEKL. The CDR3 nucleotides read TGCGCCAGCAGCCAAGGGGTGCAGGGTTTTCAGCCCCAGCATTTT. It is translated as CASSQGVQGFQPQHF.

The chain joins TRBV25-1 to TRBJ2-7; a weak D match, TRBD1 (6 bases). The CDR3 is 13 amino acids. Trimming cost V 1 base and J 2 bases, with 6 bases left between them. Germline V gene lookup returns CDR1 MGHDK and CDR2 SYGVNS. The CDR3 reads CASSEWDTYEQYF. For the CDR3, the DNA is TGTGCCAGCAGTGAATGGGACACCTACGAGCAGTACTTC.

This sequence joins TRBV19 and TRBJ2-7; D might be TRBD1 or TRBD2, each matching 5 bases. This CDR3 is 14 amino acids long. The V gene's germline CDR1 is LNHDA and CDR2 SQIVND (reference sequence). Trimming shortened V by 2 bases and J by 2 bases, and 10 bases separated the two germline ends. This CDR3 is CASSIRGFPYEQYF. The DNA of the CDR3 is TGTGCCAGTAGTATACGGGGCTTCCCCTACGAGCAGTACTTC.

CDR3 residues: CASSSRSKGLSYNEQFF. The CDR3 DNA reads as TGCGCCAGCAGCTCCCGCAGTAAAGGACTCTCCTACAATGAGCAGTTCTTC. The chain joins TRBV4-1 to TRBJ2-1; weak D call: TRBD2 (5 bases). Germline-derived CDR1 and CDR2 are MGHRA and YSYEKL. The CDR3 covers 17 residues. With 5 bases removed from V and 0 bases from J, the gap between germline ends came to 17 bases.

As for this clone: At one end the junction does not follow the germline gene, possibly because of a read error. Here the CDR3 reads CSASERTRPVF. Here the CDR3 DNA reads TGCAGTGCTAGTGAGCGGACAAGACCGGTCTTC. This chain connects TRBV20-1 to TRBJ2-1; D possibly uses TRBD1 or TRBD2 (5 bases each). CDR1 DFQATT and CDR2 SNEGSKA come from the germline V gene (reference sequence). The CDR3 totals 11 residues.

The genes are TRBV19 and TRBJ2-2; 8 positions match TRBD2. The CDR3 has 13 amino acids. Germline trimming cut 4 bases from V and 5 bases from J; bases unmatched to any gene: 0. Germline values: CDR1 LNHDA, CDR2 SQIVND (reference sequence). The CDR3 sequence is CASSTSGTGELFF. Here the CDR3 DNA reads TGTGCCAGTAGTACTAGCGGGACCGGGGAGCTGTTTTTT.

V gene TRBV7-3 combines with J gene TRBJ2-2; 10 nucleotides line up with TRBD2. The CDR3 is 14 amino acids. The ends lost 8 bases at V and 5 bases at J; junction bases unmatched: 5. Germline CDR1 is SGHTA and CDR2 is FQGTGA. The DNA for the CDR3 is TGTGCCAGCGCGCCTAGCGGGAGTACCGGGGAGCTGTTTTTT. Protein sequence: CASAPSGSTGELFF.

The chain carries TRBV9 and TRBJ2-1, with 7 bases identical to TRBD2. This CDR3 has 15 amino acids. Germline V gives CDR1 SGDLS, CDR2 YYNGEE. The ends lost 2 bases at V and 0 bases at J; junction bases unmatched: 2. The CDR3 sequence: CASSVSGNSYNEQFF. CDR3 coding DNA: TGTGCCAGCAGCGTCAGCGGGAACTCCTACAATGAGCAGTTCTTC.

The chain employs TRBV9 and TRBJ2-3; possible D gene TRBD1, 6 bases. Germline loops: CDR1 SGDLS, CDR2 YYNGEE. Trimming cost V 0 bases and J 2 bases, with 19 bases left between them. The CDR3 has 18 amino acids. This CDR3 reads CASSVEAGDNRYTDTQYF. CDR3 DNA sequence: TGTGCCAGCAGCGTAGAGGCAGGGGACAATAGATACACAGATACGCAGTATTTT.